This TCR beta chain stems from a study of blood T cell repertoires in COVID-19 (dated by TCRdb to 2018 to 2020). Some background on the complete study: Samples covering the acute and convalescent phases of COVID-19 were provided by collaborators in the United States, Italy and Spain. The material from the prospective study consisted of cDNA or gDNA derived from T cells, B-cell-depleted T cells, or PBMCs. Deeply sampled blood TCRbeta repertoires from subjects exposed to, actively infected with, or recovered from COVID-19 were included in the dataset. The repertoires were released in a freely available public database intended as a resource for research on the immune response to SARS-CoV-2. The samples were drawn from the first 160 participants of the ongoing ImmuneRACE study and from 1,254 subjects provided by 6 global collaborators. Sample metadata almost always included a de-identified subject ID, COVID-19 status, age in years and sex. HLA class I and class II types, where available, came from metadata supplied by the sample provider rather than from assay-based typing.

Overall study results and their limits: The amount of clinical and demographic metadata varied by source and participant and was provided uncurated.

The CDR3 has 12 amino acids, counting the end cysteine and phenylalanine. Only the CDR3 portion is preserved as DNA: 36 bases, with reading frame beginning at the first base. Based on the germline V gene, the CDR1 and CDR2 sequences are SGHNT and YENEEA. The germline ends are 4 bases apart after V is trimmed by 3 bases and J by 7 bases. TCRbeta CDR3 regions were amplified from genomic DNA by means of the immunoSEQ Assay, a bias-controlled multiplex PCR. The original pipeline was this. Within the assay, amplification of reference gene primers was used to estimate how many nucleated cells each sample contained. To quantify the absolute abundance of each unique TCRbeta CDR3 rearrangement, sequence reads were collapsed and filtered. For each sample, productive Simpson clonality was calculated as the square root of Simpson's diversity index across productive rearrangements. The table comes from immuneACCESS by way of TCRdb, which keeps in-frame sequences with V and J called. Part of the clones is missing from these tables; in studies checked, under half for an unresolved V gene and the rest for unknown reasons. That table furnishes V, J and clone size, whereas the DNA furnished D and trimming. The sample has 290,000 or so clones on record, nearly 90% of them singletons. The top ten clonotypes cover approximately 4.3% of the sample.

Comments on this clone: Which antigen it targets is not known. Nothing much larger sits one base from this clone, and base qualities are not available.

Enrolling through a virtual design, the prospective study's participants ranged in age from roughly 18 to 100 years and lived across 24 United States geographic areas. To assign participants to cohorts, the prospective study relied on clinical history that participants themselves reported in a screening survey and a study questionnaire. In the prospective study, mobile phlebotomists collected whole blood, serum and a nasopharyngeal or oropharyngeal swab from each participant. Additional blood draws and questionnaires over an approximately two-month period could optionally be provided by prospective study participants. Before DNA extraction, blood samples from the prospective study were shipped at room temperature or frozen.

What was sequenced was PBMCs or T cells enriched from blood (not recorded which). The TCR comes from a young woman with acute COVID-19. The chain was built from TRBV11-3 and TRBJ1-6; the D gene is not confidently resolved. The CDR3 is CASSLGNSPLHF. The sequenced DNA is TGTGCCAGCAGCTTGGGCAATTCACCCCTCCACTTT.